These 10 T cell receptor beta chains originate from one sample sequenced in a study of cytomegalovirus exposure and HLA in healthy donors. Assay: immunoSEQ multiplex PCR; the TCRdb copy retains only in-frame clones and omits some. There are some 330,000 clones in the sample; just over 85% occur only once, and approximately 0.84% lies in the top ten. The sequenced material came from PBMCs. The receptors here all came from a woman between 18 and 30 years old in good health and CMV-seronegative.

The V gene is TRBV28, the J gene TRBJ2-7; no reliable D call. Germline CDR1 and CDR2: MDHEN and SYDVKM. This CDR3 comprises 12 residues. Between the trimmed V and J ends, which lost 2 bases and 8 bases, there was a span of 10 bases. The CDR3 DNA reads as TGTGCCAGCAGTTTAGTAAGTCTAAAGCAGTACTTC. This sequence encodes CASSLVSLKQYF.

The rearrangement uses TRBV4-1 and TRBJ2-7; the match to TRBD1 covers 7 bases. Unmatched junction bases numbered 5, after V lost 0 bases and J lost 3 bases. The CDR3 spans 15 residues. CDR1 is MGHRA, CDR2 YSYEKL, per germline. CDR3 DNA sequence: TGCGCCAGCAGCCAAGAGGGGACAGCCTACTACGAGCAGTACTTC. Translating gives CASSQEGTAYYEQYF.

The chain recombines TRBV28 with TRBJ2-3; D unresolved. V was shortened by 2 bases and J by 1 base, with 13 bases between the two germline ends. The CDR3 is 16 residues long. Per germline, CDR1 MDHEN and CDR2 SYDVKM. CDR3 in amino acids: CASSLLSLERTDTQYF. The CDR3 region has the DNA TGTGCCAGCAGTTTACTCTCCCTAGAACGCACAGATACGCAGTATTTT.

The chain joins TRBV9 to TRBJ2-2; D perhaps matches TRBD1 (5 bases). CDR3 length: 15 amino acids. V lost 2 bases, J lost 2 bases, and 10 bases lay in between. CDR1 is SGDLS, CDR2 YYNGEE, per germline. CDR3 in DNA: TGTGCCAGCAGCGTTATAGGGGCTAACACCGGGGAGCTGTTTTTT. Translated, it gives CASSVIGANTGELFF.

V gene TRBV7-2 combines with J gene TRBJ2-7; 11 nucleotides align to TRBD1. The CDR3 length is 14 residues. Germline values: CDR1 SGHTA, CDR2 FQGNSA. V shed 4 bases and J 4 bases; nucleotides not matched to a gene: 3. The CDR3 reads CASSSDRGRYEQYF. CDR3 sequence (DNA): TGTGCCAGCAGCTCGGACAGGGGGCGGTACGAGCAGTACTTC. Filled out from reference TRBV7-2 and TRBJ2-7, the complete variable domain reads GAGVSQSPSNKVTEKGKDVELRCDPISGHTALYWYRQSLGQGLEFLIYFQGNSAPDKSGLPSDRFSAERTGGSVSTLTIQRTQQEDSAVYLCASSSDRGRYEQYFGPGTRLTVT.

This rearrangement joins TRBV27 to TRBJ1-5, with TRBD1 matching over 7 bases. Germline V gene sequence: CDR1 MNHEY, CDR2 SMNVEV (reference sequence). This CDR3 has 16 amino acids. Unmatched junction bases numbered 10, after V lost 5 bases and J lost 3 bases. The DNA of the CDR3 is TGTGCCAGCAGTCCCTCCACAGGGGAAGACAATCAGCCCCAGCATTTT. It translates to CASSPSTGEDNQPQHF.

The rearrangement links TRBV4-1 to TRBJ2-1, with a possible D match to TRBD1 (5 bases). CDR3 length equals 15 residues. V was clipped by 0 bases and J by 4 bases, with 10 bases between them. CDR1 MGHRA and CDR2 YSYEKL come from the germline V gene. The CDR3 spells CASSQEQDPYNEQFF. CDR3 nucleotides: TGCGCCAGCAGCCAAGAACAGGACCCTTACAATGAGCAGTTCTTC.

V is TRBV28 and J is TRBJ2-1, with D maybe TRBD1 (5 bases). The length of the CDR3 is 15 residues. V shed 4 bases and J shed 0 bases, with 10 bases lying between them. Germline CDR1 and CDR2: MDHEN and SYDVKM. The CDR3 bases are TGTGCCAGCAGTTGGGGCAGGAGCTCCTACAATGAGCAGTTCTTC. This gives the protein CASSWGRSSYNEQFF.

V usage is TRBV6-5 and J usage is TRBJ1-1; maybe TRBD1 (5 bases). Looked up from germline, CDR1 is MNHEY and CDR2 is SVGAGI. With 2 bases removed from V and 4 bases from J, the gap between germline ends came to 11 bases. The CDR3 loop spans 14 amino acids. The CDR3 nucleotides read TGTGCCAGCAGTTACGTGTTGGGGGGCACTGAAGCTTTCTTT. It encodes CASSYVLGGTEAFF.

This sequence joins TRBV2 and TRBJ1-1; D unclear. This CDR3 is 13 amino acids long. Germline V gene lookup returns CDR1 SNHLY and CDR2 FYNNEI. The V end was cut by 6 bases, the J end by 1 base, with 9 bases between. Here the CDR3 reads CASRGRRNTEAFF. Written as DNA, the CDR3 is TGTGCCAGCAGGGGCAGACGGAACACTGAAGCTTTCTTT.